This record concerns one TCR beta chain sequence. V lost 4 bases and J lost 4, with 13 bases in between. Germline CDR1 reads MRHNA; CDR2 reads SNTAGT. The CDR3 runs to 14 residues. This record comes from a study of radiation and T cells in renal cell carcinoma. Study information: Nephrectomy followed 15 Gy stereotactic body radiation by 4 weeks.

Clones were sequenced by immunoSEQ multiplex PCR, and TCRdb holds only the in-frame ones, with some missing. The sample contains about 140,000 clones, roughly 85% of which appear only once. Indicated time point: baseline pretreatment blood. The sample's treatment: 15 Gy SBRT to primary tumor, nephrectomy 4 weeks later. Sequenced material: blood, taken from a patient whose treatment included radiotherapy and nephrectomy. The chain is built from TRBV6-4 and TRBJ1-1, with D unclear. This TCR was sampled from a woman in her forties or fifties with renal cell carcinoma. CDR3 sequence reads: CASSVTPGGTEAFF. The CDR3 region has the DNA TGTGCCAGCAGTGTAACACCCGGCGGCACTGAAGCTTTCTTT.